Sequencing of this T cell receptor beta chain was carried out in a study of blood T cell repertoires in COVID-19. Study-wide context: Sample material is recorded as cDNA or gDNA derived from T cells, B-cell-depleted T cells, or PBMCs.

Under the authors' procedure: Counts of nucleated cells, estimated from reference gene primer amplification, were obtained. Data came from immunoSEQ multiplex PCR; TCRdb stores just in-frame clones and leaves some out. V and J calls and clone size are as listed in that table; D and trimming were resolved from the DNA. This table holds 70,000 to 100,000 clones, roughly 80% found once. This TCR was sampled from an elderly woman with acute or convalescent COVID-19. Sequencing was carried out using peripheral blood.

CDR3 protein: CASSIARDRGYGYTF. In DNA form, the CDR3 reads TGTGCCAGTAGTATAGCCCGGGACAGGGGCTATGGCTACACCTTC. This sequence joins TRBV19 and TRBJ1-2; 10 positions agree with TRBD1. The CDR3 runs 15 residues. Germline V lookup: CDR1 LNHDA, CDR2 SQIVND (reference sequence). The V gene end was trimmed by 1 base and the J gene end by 4 bases; junction bases not matched to a gene: 3. Based on the CDR3 plus reference TRBV19 and TRBJ1-2, the full variable domain is DGGITQSPKYLFRKEGQNVTLSCEQNLNHDAMYWYRQDPGQGLRLIYYSQIVNDFQKGDIAEGYSVSREKKESFPLTVTSAQKNPTAFYLCASSIARDRGYGYTFGSGTRLTVV.